The clone carrying this TCR beta chain was counted between two and nine times. Its specificity is unknown. The CDR3 spans 18 residues. The germline CDR1 and CDR2 sequences are MNHEY and SMNVEV (reference sequence). Trimming removed 0 bases from V and 4 bases from J, with 16 bases in between. Researchers prepared the TCRbeta library using unique molecular identifiers, the study reports. TCRdb recomputed calls from the PCR reads with MiXCR, one row per CDR3 protein. Of about 980,000 distinct CDR3 sequences in the sample, around 30% were seen once. The data were obtained in a study of T-cell reconstitution after alpha-beta-depleted transplantation in children. Study outcomes and limitations: Surviving recipient T cells and thymic progenitors produced the high day-60 TCRbeta diversity seen in some patients. Expanded graft clones numbering several hundred reportedly gave rise to alpha-beta T cells about two months after transplant.

Material: PBMCs, mostly from graft donor cells, obtained 360 days after TCRalphabeta/CD19-depleted stem cell transplant. The chain is built from TRBV27 and TRBJ1-6; unclear D gene. The receptor was isolated from a boy younger than two who had a stem cell transplant for SCID, so the T cells may come from the graft donor. In DNA, the CDR3 is TGTGCCAGCAGTTTATCGGTTTTCACGAACCGGTATAATTCACCCCTCCACTTT. Its protein is CASSLSVFTNRYNSPLHF.